This note documents a single T cell receptor beta chain sequence. Profiling relied on immunoSEQ multiplex PCR, and the TCRdb table lists in-frame clones only, not all of them. Among a few hundred thousand clones listed, over 80% were seen once. Trimming shortened V by 3 bases and J by 3 bases, and 8 bases separated the two germline ends. CDR1 and CDR2 from the germline V gene are KGHSH and LQKENI. The CDR3 length is 13 residues. These data come from a study of blood T cell repertoires in COVID-19. The sequence was obtained from a human donor in a cohort exposed to, infected with or recovered from COVID-19 (not recorded which). The donor label of this sample is uncertain. Sequencing was done on a sample of PBMCs or T cells enriched from blood (not recorded which). The chain links TRBV18 to TRBJ1-1; D remains unclear. CDR3 DNA sequence: TGTGCCAGCTCACCCCTATTCGACACTGAAGCTTTCTTT. Protein sequence: CASSPLFDTEAFF.